This TCR beta chain was observed in a study of T cell responses to AZD1222 COVID-19 vaccine. With regard to this clone: What it binds is not known.

Some clones are missing from TCRdb's copy, which holds only in-frame ones; the method was immunoSEQ multiplex PCR. The table lists 35,000 to 45,000 clones, about 78% of them singletons. Study-level points and caveats: Spike-spanning, vaccine-associated CD4 TCRs were dominant at 160-218 and 743-854. Among the donors, most were white British and more were female, and clonal diversity was possibly underestimated.

This specimen consisted of peripheral blood, obtained on day 0 of AZD1222 vaccination. The receptor was derived from an adult in good health.

CDR3 nucleotides: TGTGCCAGCAGCTTAACGACAGCGGGGGGGCCGTTCGATGAGCAGTTCTTC. This sequence encodes CASSLTTAGGPFDEQFF. This chain joins TRBV7-3 and TRBJ2-1; 10 bases map to TRBD2. The germline gives CDR1 SGHTA, CDR2 FQGTGA. The CDR3 consists of 17 residues. V shed 0 bases and J 8 bases; nucleotides not matched to a gene: 10.